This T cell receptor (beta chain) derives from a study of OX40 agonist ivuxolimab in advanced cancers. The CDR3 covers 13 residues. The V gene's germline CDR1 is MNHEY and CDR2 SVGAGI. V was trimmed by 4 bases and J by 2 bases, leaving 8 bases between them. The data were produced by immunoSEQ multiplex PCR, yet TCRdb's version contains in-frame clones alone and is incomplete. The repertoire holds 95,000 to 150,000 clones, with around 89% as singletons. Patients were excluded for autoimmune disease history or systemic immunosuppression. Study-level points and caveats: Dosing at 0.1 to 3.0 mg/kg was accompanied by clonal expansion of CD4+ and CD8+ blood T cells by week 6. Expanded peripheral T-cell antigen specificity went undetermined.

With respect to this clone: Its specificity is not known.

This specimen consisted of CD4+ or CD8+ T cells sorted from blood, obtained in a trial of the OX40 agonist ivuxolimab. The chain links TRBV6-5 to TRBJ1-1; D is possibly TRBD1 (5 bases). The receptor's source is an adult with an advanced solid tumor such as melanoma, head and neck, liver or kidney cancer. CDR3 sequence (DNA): TGTGCCAGCAGTTCTACAGGTAACACTGAAGCTTTCTTT. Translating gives CASSSTGNTEAFF.